Each of the 31 T cell receptor beta chains below was sequenced from the same sample in a study of IL-32 and malignant T cell survival in cutaneous lymphoma. Blood came from patients with leukemic cutaneous T cell lymphoma, or Sezary syndrome. The method was immunoSEQ multiplex PCR; TCRdb's version includes in-frame clones alone and lacks a portion of them. The sample holds just over 900 clones, more than 80% seen once. This specimen was blood, taken on day 0. These receptor sequences come from a human donor with cutaneous T cell lymphoma.

V is TRBV19 and J is TRBJ1-1; TRBD1 matches at 8 bases. Germline assignment: CDR1 LNHDA and CDR2 SQIVND (reference sequence). V trimming: 3 bases; J trimming: 2 bases; junction bases outside the gene matches: 5. CDR3 length equals 15 residues. This chain's CDR3 is CASSMDRVLNTEAFF. The CDR3 nucleotides are TGTGCCAGTAGTATGGACAGGGTGTTAAACACTGAAGCTTTCTTT.

This chain links TRBV10-3 with TRBJ2-3; 10 bases map to TRBD2. CDR3 length equals 12 residues. CDR1 is ENHRY, CDR2 SYGVKD, per germline. V lost 2 bases and J lost 13; bases outside the gene matches: 3. The CDR3 nucleotides are TGTGCCATCAGTGAGGAGGGACTAGCGAAGTATTTT. This codes for CAISEEGLAKYF.

This rearrangement joins TRBV7-2 to TRBJ2-3; TRBD2 matches at 11 bases. V shed 5 bases and J 0 bases; nucleotides not matched to a gene: 4. The CDR3 totals 16 residues. CDR1 and CDR2 (germline): SGHTA, FQGNSA. Here the CDR3 reads CASSRGLAASTDTQYF. CDR3 sequence (DNA): TGTGCCAGCAGCAGGGGACTAGCGGCGAGCACAGATACGCAGTATTTT.

J is TRBJ2-4 and V is TRBV6-1; 11 bases are a match to TRBD1. The CDR3 is 14 amino acids. Germline V gives CDR1 MNHNS, CDR2 SASEGT. J lost 6 bases, V lost 6 bases, and 4 bases had no gene match. The CDR3 DNA reads as TGTGCCAGCAGAACCGGGACAGGGGGAAACATTCAGTACTTC. It translates to CASRTGTGGNIQYF.

The chain links TRBV11-2 to TRBJ2-1; no firm D call. Trimming pared 0 bases from V and 9 bases from J, leaving 12 bases between. This CDR3 has 14 amino acids. The germline V gene encodes CDR1 SGHAT and CDR2 FQNNGV. CDR3 in amino acids: CASSLESPGVEQFF. The CDR3 DNA is TGTGCCAGCAGCTTAGAATCTCCGGGTGTTGAGCAGTTCTTC.

This chain uses TRBV18 with TRBJ1-1, with TRBD1 matching over 7 bases. The germline V gene has CDR1 KGHSH and CDR2 LQKENI. The CDR3 is made up of 15 amino acids. With V trimmed by 2 bases and J by 4 bases, 7 bases remained unmatched. In DNA form, the CDR3 reads TGTGCCAGCTCACCAGAGACGACAGGGTTCACTGAAGCTTTCTTT. Protein product: CASSPETTGFTEAFF.

Here the CDR3 DNA reads TGTGCCAGCAGCGTAGATGCGGGGGGGCTGTGGACCGGGGAGCTGTTTTTT. Protein: CASSVDAGGLWTGELFF. The chain couples TRBV9 to TRBJ2-2, with 9 bases matching TRBD2. Germline CDR1 is SGDLS and CDR2 is YYNGEE. This CDR3 has 17 residues. V was clipped by 0 bases and J by 5 bases; unmatched bases: 8.

The chain carries TRBV2 and TRBJ2-3; TRBD2 might be the D (5 bases). The germline V gene encodes CDR1 SNHLY and CDR2 FYNNEI. V was clipped by 8 bases and J by 0 bases, with 12 bases between them. This CDR3 is built from 14 residues. DNA of the CDR3: TGTGCCAGCCTGGCCGGGGATAGCACAGATACGCAGTATTTT. Translated: CASLAGDSTDTQYF.

This clone occurred once. The V and J genes are TRBV6-1 and TRBJ1-6; D is perhaps TRBD1 (5 bases). There are 14 residues in the CDR3. V lost 4 bases, J lost 8 bases, and 12 bases lay in between. Germline V gene lookup returns CDR1 MNHNS and CDR2 SASEGT. The CDR3 DNA is TGTGCCAGCAGTGTCAGGGAAGTGGATTCACCCCTCCACTTT. Residues: CASSVREVDSPLHF.

The rearrangement uses TRBV16 and TRBJ1-2; D gene uncertain. Trimming took 5 bases from V and 4 from J, leaving 20 bases between them. The CDR3 is made up of 16 amino acids. Germline CDR1 is KGHSY and CDR2 is FQNENV. CDR3 protein: CASSANLVRKTYGYTF. The CDR3, as DNA: TGTGCCAGCAGCGCAAATCTGGTTAGAAAGACCTATGGCTACACCTTC.

The genes are TRBV28 and TRBJ2-3; D is perhaps TRBD2 (6 bases). CDR1 and CDR2 (germline): MDHEN, SYDVKM. V shed 6 bases and J shed 0 bases, with 16 bases lying between them. The CDR3 length is 16 residues. The CDR3: CASSSKRVASTDTQYF. The CDR3 nucleotides read TGTGCCAGCAGCTCAAAGCGGGTGGCGAGCACAGATACGCAGTATTTT.

The chain uses TRBV5-4 and TRBJ2-5; the match to TRBD1 covers 9 bases. CDR1 SGHNT and CDR2 YYREEE come from the germline V gene (reference sequence). The CDR3 is 15 amino acids. The V and J ends lost 0 bases and 7 bases, in that order; junction bases with no gene match: 7. CDR3 amino acids: CASSLEGQGLGTQYF. The CDR3 DNA follows: TGTGCCAGCAGCTTGGAGGGACAGGGTTTGGGGACCCAGTACTTC.

This chain joins TRBV6-1 and TRBJ1-6; TRBD1 aligns across 7 bases. Germline CDR1 reads MNHNS; CDR2 reads SASEGT. This CDR3 has 16 amino acids. The V and J ends lost 2 bases and 6 bases, in that order; junction bases with no gene match: 7. This CDR3 is CASSEPARGFNSPLHF. The CDR3 DNA reads as TGTGCCAGCAGTGAACCTGCCAGGGGGTTTAATTCACCCCTCCACTTT.

The chain uses TRBV29-1 and TRBJ2-7; maybe TRBD2 (6 bases). Looked up from germline, CDR1 is SQVTM and CDR2 is ANQGSEA. V was shortened by 7 bases and J by 4 bases, with 14 bases between the two germline ends. The CDR3 contains 12 residues. Here the CDR3 reads CSARTNLYEQYF. The DNA for the CDR3 is TGCAGCGCTCGGACTAATTTATACGAGCAGTACTTC.

This clone was seen a single time. The rearrangement uses TRBV6-5 and TRBJ1-4; D might be TRBD1 (5 bases). This CDR3 contains 15 residues. Germline CDR1 MNHEY, CDR2 SVGAGI. V lost 0 bases and J 7 bases, leaving 12 bases between the germline ends. The CDR3 protein is CASSYSGGVGEKLFF. CDR3 in DNA: TGTGCCAGCAGTTACTCGGGGGGGGTCGGTGAAAAACTGTTTTTT.

The chain carries TRBV18 and TRBJ2-1; D is ambiguous. The CDR3 is 16 amino acids. Germline assignment: CDR1 KGHSH and CDR2 LQKENI. V lost 6 bases and J lost 0, with 15 bases in between. This chain's CDR3 is CASSPGAPASYNEQFF. CDR3 DNA sequence: TGTGCCAGCTCGCCGGGCGCGCCGGCCTCCTACAATGAGCAGTTCTTC.

CDR3 amino acids: CASSPGDRGKTEAFF. The CDR3 DNA follows: TGCGCCAGCAGCCCCGGGGACAGGGGGAAGACTGAAGCTTTCTTT. The chain is built from TRBV4-1 and TRBJ1-1, with 11 positions matching TRBD1. The length of the CDR3 is 15 residues. The ends lost 4 bases at V and 5 bases at J; junction bases unmatched: 6. In germline, CDR1 is MGHRA, CDR2 YSYEKL.

The chain has TRBV11-2 and TRBJ1-1; D not resolved. The CDR3 is 16 amino acids. Trimming removed 1 base at V and 1 base at J, with 13 bases between. Germline V CDR1 and CDR2: SGHAT, FQNNGV. The CDR3 coding sequence is TGTGCCAGCAGCTTAGTATATAGGCTGGGGAACACTGAAGCTTTCTTT. Encoded protein: CASSLVYRLGNTEAFF.

V is TRBV6-9 and J is TRBJ1-3; D is uncertain. The V end lost 5 bases, the J end lost 1 base, and 9 bases lay between the germline ends. This CDR3 spans 14 amino acids. Germline CDR1 reads MNHGY; CDR2 reads SVAAGI. CDR3 loop: CASSRPGSGNTIYF. The CDR3 DNA sequence: TGTGCCAGCAGTCGACCTGGGTCTGGAAACACCATATATTTT.

The chain is built from TRBV2 and TRBJ2-1, with no clear D. In germline, CDR1 is SNHLY, CDR2 FYNNEI. The length of the CDR3 is 14 residues. The germline V and J ends were trimmed by 5 bases and 1 base, with 9 bases remaining between them. The CDR3: CASSPSTSYNEQFF. In DNA form, the CDR3 reads TGTGCCAGCAGTCCGTCGACATCCTACAATGAGCAGTTCTTC.

This chain uses TRBV28 with TRBJ1-2, with D possibly matching TRBD1 (5 bases). This CDR3 has 14 amino acids. Germline V CDR1 and CDR2: MDHEN, SYDVKM. V dropped 7 bases and J dropped 5 bases, with 17 bases sitting between them. The CDR3 region has the DNA TGTGCCAGCACCGGGGGGGGTCTGGGTTATGGCTACACCTTC. Translation gives CASTGGGLGYGYTF.

The rearrangement links TRBV7-6 to TRBJ2-2; TRBD1 matches 7 bases. With V trimmed by 3 bases and J by 0 bases, 4 bases remained unmatched. CDR1 and CDR2 (germline): SGHVS, FNYEAQ. The CDR3 extends over 16 amino acids. As DNA, the CDR3 is TGTGCCAGCAGCTTCACCACAGGGGCGAACACCGGGGAGCTGTTTTTT. It encodes CASSFTTGANTGELFF.

This clone turned up a few times. V and J are TRBV6-1 and TRBJ2-7; possibly TRBD1 for D (6 bases). V lost 1 base, J lost 5 bases, and 9 bases lay in between. This CDR3 region has 13 residues. Germline CDR1 is MNHNS and CDR2 is SASEGT. The CDR3 protein is CASSEEQGNEQYF. The DNA for the CDR3 is TGTGCCAGCAGTGAAGAACAGGGCAACGAGCAGTACTTC.

This rearrangement joins TRBV2 to TRBJ2-6; 9 bases map to TRBD1. J gave up 4 bases and V 8 bases, and 9 bases lay outside the gene matches. Germline CDR1 is SNHLY and CDR2 is FYNNEI. The CDR3 has 16 amino acids. CDR3 coding DNA: TGTGCCAGCGGGGGGGACAGGGATTCAGGGGCCAACGTCCTGACTTTC. Protein product: CASGGDRDSGANVLTF.

V is TRBV6-1 and J is TRBJ2-2, with a possible D match to TRBD2 (6 bases). The CDR3 has 16 amino acids. V gave up 1 base and J gave up 6 bases, with 15 bases separating them. Germline V gives CDR1 MNHNS, CDR2 SASEGT. The CDR3 region has the DNA TGTGCCAGCAGTGAAGGGGGTCTAGCGAGGCCCGGGGAGCTGTTTTTT. Translation gives CASSEGGLARPGELFF.

CDR3 sequence (DNA): TGTGCCAGCAGTGAAGGACAGGGTAATGAAAAACTGTTTTTT. Its protein product is CASSEGQGNEKLFF. The rearrangement links TRBV6-1 to TRBJ1-4; 7 bases fit TRBD1. V lost 1 base, J lost 4 bases, and 0 bases stayed unmatched. Germline V gene lookup returns CDR1 MNHNS and CDR2 SASEGT. The CDR3 has 14 amino acids.

V gene TRBV6-5 combines with J gene TRBJ2-2; 9 bases fit TRBD1. The CDR3 has 15 amino acids. The ends lost 6 bases at V and 4 bases at J; junction bases unmatched: 6. Germline V gene data show CDR1 as MNHEY and CDR2 as SVGAGI. The DNA for the CDR3 is TGTGCCAGCAGCTCCGGGACAGGGACCACCGGGGAGCTGTTTTTT. Translation gives CASSSGTGTTGELFF.

The gene calls are TRBV20-1 and TRBJ2-7; D is undetermined. CDR3 length equals 11 residues. Trimming took 1 base from V and 6 from J, leaving 7 bases between them. Germline CDR1 reads DFQATT; CDR2 reads SNEGSKA (reference sequence). DNA for the CDR3: TGCAGTGCTAGAGTATGGGGCGAGCAGTACTTC. Its translation: CSARVWGEQYF.

The chain is built from TRBV27 and TRBJ2-2; no clear D gene. Germline values: CDR1 MNHEY, CDR2 SMNVEV (reference sequence). This CDR3 contains 15 residues. V shed 6 bases and J shed 5 bases, with 16 bases lying between them. CDR3 nucleotide sequence: TGTGCCAGCAGCCCCCGAGGTTTGTGGACCGGGGAGCTGTTTTTT. Translation gives CASSPRGLWTGELFF.

This clone appeared once. The CDR3 here is CATSPRTGANEKLFF. The CDR3 coding sequence is TGTGCCACCAGCCCCCGGACAGGGGCTAATGAAAAACTGTTTTTT. V is TRBV15 and J is TRBJ1-4, with 9 bases lining up with TRBD1. This CDR3 comprises 15 residues. V dropped 5 bases and J dropped 3; count of bases not matched to a gene: 4. Germline V lookup: CDR1 LNHNV, CDR2 YYDKDF (reference sequence). The full variable domain, with the rest looked up from reference TRBV15 and TRBJ1-4, is DAMVIQNPRYQVTQFGKPVTLSCSQTLNHNVMYWYQQKSSQAPKLLFHYYDKDFNNEADTPDNFQSRRPNTSFCFLDIRSPGLGDTAMYLCATSPRTGANEKLFFGSGTQLSVL.

The V and J genes are TRBV14 and TRBJ2-1; D is perhaps TRBD1 or TRBD2 (6 bases each). CDR1 is SGHDN, CDR2 FVKESK, per germline. CDR3 length equals 16 residues. V lost 0 bases to trimming and J lost 4 bases, with 13 bases between them. As DNA, the CDR3 is TGTGCCAGCAGCCAAGAAAGGGGGGCCTTTTACAATGAGCAGTTCTTC. Its protein is CASSQERGAFYNEQFF.